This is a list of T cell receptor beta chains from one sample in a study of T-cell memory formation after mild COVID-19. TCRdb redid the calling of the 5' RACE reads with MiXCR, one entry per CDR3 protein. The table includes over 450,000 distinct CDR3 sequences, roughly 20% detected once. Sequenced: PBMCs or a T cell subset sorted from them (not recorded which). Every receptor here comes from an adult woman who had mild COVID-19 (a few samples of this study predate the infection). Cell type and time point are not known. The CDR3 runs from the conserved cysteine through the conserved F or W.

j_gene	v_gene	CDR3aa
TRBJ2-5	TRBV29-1	CSVRLGLVQETQYF
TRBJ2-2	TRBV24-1	CATSDLGQGRTGELFF
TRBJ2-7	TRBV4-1	CASSHTGTYEQYF
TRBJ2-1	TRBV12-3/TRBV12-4	CASSLPGTSEYEQFF
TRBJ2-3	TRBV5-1	CASSLSRVLTDTQYF
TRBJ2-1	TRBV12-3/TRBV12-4	CASSSPGGDEQFF
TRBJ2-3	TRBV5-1	CASSWGTGSPDTQYF
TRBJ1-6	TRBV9	CASSTGDGYNSPLHF
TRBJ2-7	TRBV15	CATSRDRLAETYEQYF
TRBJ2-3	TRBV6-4	CASSGSGRADTQYF
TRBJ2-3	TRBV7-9	CASSNPGQGADTQYF
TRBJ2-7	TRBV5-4	CASSLGWGTSYEQYF
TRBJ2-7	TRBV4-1	CASSQDRSGAYEQYF
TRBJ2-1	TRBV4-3	CASSDGGGGNEQFF
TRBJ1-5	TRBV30	CAWNDRGRRQPQHF
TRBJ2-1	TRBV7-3	CASSLTIGQPVYNEQFF
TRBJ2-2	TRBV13	CASSLGGQGHTGELFF
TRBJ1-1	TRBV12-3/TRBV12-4	CASSLARTGDTEAFF
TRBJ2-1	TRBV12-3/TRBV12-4	CASSPSRWNEQFF
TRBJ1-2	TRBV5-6	CASSLPARYYGYTF
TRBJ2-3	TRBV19	CASSSLASSTDTQYF
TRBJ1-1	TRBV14	CASSPLGQALNTEAFF
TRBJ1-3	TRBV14	CASSQGTVFFSGNTIYF
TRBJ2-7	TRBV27	CASSFSLRLDRTYEQYF
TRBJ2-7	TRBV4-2	CASSQDRGTGTTYEQYF
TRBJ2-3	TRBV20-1	CSARDRVLSTDTQYF